These 2 T cell receptor beta chains share one sample of origin, sequenced in a study of T-cell memory formation after mild COVID-19. TCRdb analysed the 5' RACE reads with MiXCR anew, one entry per CDR3 protein. Of fewer than 15,000 distinct CDR3 sequences in the sample, around 13% were seen once. Sequencing was performed on PBMCs or a T cell subset sorted from them (not recorded which). The receptors come from an adult woman who had mild COVID-19 (a few samples of this study predate the infection). Cell type and time point are not known.

The J gene is TRBJ2-6, the V gene TRBV12-3 or TRBV12-4; D is possibly TRBD1 or TRBD2 (7 bases each). CDR3 length: 15 residues. V lost 7 bases and J lost 3, with 13 bases in between. The CDR3 sequence: CASTQGGLGANVLTF. For the CDR3, the DNA is TGTGCCAGCACCCAGGGGGGGCTTGGGGCCAACGTCCTGACTTTC.

This clonotype has a count of ten or more. J is TRBJ2-7 and V is TRBV29-1; 8 bases line up with TRBD1. The V gene's germline CDR1 is SQVTM and CDR2 ANQGSEA. Trimming at V came to 7 bases and at J to 3 bases, leaving 8 bases not matched to a gene. The CDR3 is made up of 13 amino acids. This CDR3 reads CSALTGDGYEQYF. CDR3 in DNA: TGCAGCGCTTTGACAGGGGATGGCTACGAGCAGTACTTC.